This T cell receptor (beta chain) was captured by sequencing in a study of blood T cell repertoires in COVID-19. Study-wide context: The United States, Italy and Spain were the sources of the acute and convalescent COVID-19 samples. T cells, B-cell-depleted T cells, or PBMCs provided the cDNA or gDNA that served as material.

With regard to this clone: An end of the junction differs from the germline gene, which may be a read error. Other DNA sequences in the sample encode the same CDR3.

The CDR3 is 15 amino acids. From germline, CDR1 is LGHNA and CDR2 YSLEER. Method: immunoSEQ multiplex PCR; TCRdb's copy keeps in-frame clones and lacks some. The sample has 200,000 to 250,000 clones; roughly 80% are singletons. The sequencing sample was made of peripheral blood. The sequence derives from an older woman with acute or convalescent COVID-19. The rearrangement joins TRBV4-3 to TRBJ2-7; 8 bases are a match to TRBD2. The CDR3 bases are TGCGCCAGCAGCCAAGATCGGGGGGGTTCTTACGAGCAGTACTTT. Translating it yields CASSQDRGGSYEQYF.